A single T cell receptor (beta chain) is shown here with its context. What it recognizes is unknown. Germline V CDR1 and CDR2: SNHLY, FYNNEI. The CDR3 consists of 14 residues. V lost 6 bases and J 11 bases, leaving 22 bases between the germline ends. A sample-barcoded 5' primer and a J-beta primer mix were used in a second PCR of roughly 7 to 12 cycles. TCRdb re-called the 5' RACE reads with MiXCR, one entry per CDR3 protein. The data contain about 680,000 distinct CDR3 sequences, roughly 50% of them singletons. The data belong to a study of blood T cells in healthy people across ages. Overall study results and limits: Naive CD4+ cells and diversity were both higher in long-lived donors than in aged donors.

RNA extraction gave at least 5 micrograms of total RNA per sample. This receptor was taken from an older woman in good health. The J gene is TRBJ2-5, the V gene TRBV2; D is undetermined. Source material: blood. This CDR3 is CASRPNQHYNEQYF. DNA of the CDR3: TGTGCCAGCAGACCCAACCAGCACTACAATGAGCAGTACTTC.